The 20 T cell receptor beta chains below were found in one sample sequenced in a study of cytomegalovirus exposure and HLA in healthy donors. PCR employed 60 Vbeta and 13 Jbeta primers. Some clones are missing from TCRdb's copy, which holds only in-frame ones; the method was immunoSEQ multiplex PCR. This sample contains about 140,000 clones. Sequenced: PBMCs. These receptors were collected from a male donor in good health and CMV-seronegative.

J is TRBJ2-3 and V is TRBV15; D unclear. CDR1 and CDR2 from the germline V gene are LNHNV and YYDKDF (reference sequence). This CDR3 contains 16 residues. Between the trimmed V and J ends, which lost 4 bases and 2 bases, there was a span of 16 bases. CDR3 nucleotide sequence: TGTGCCACCAGCACCGACACCCGATTACACACAGATACGCAGTATTTT. This encodes CATSTDTRLHTDTQYF.

This sequence joins TRBV19 and TRBJ2-2; the D gene is possibly TRBD1 (5 bases). Per germline, CDR1 LNHDA and CDR2 SQIVND (reference sequence). CDR3 length equals 15 residues. The ends were cut back, 2 bases at V and 6 bases at J, with 13 bases in the middle. CDR3 bases: TGTGCCAGTAGTATAAACAGGCGCCAGGCCGGGGAGCTGTTTTTT. It is translated as CASSINRRQAGELFF.

CDR3 sequence (DNA): TGTGCCAGTAGTAGTTCGGGACAGGGATATAATAAAACCAAAAACATTCAGTACTTC. Amino acid sequence: CASSSSGQGYNKTKNIQYF. The V gene is TRBV19, the J gene TRBJ2-4, with 9 positions matching TRBD1. The CDR3 totals 19 residues. V lost 4 bases to trimming and J lost 2 bases; unmatched junction nucleotides: 15. Germline V lookup: CDR1 LNHDA, CDR2 SQIVND (reference sequence).

This rearrangement joins TRBV7-9 to TRBJ2-7; possible D gene TRBD2, 6 bases. This CDR3 spans 13 amino acids. Germline CDR1 and CDR2: SEHNR and FQNEAQ (reference sequence). Trimming removed 1 base at V and 7 bases at J, with 11 bases between. CDR3 coding DNA: TGTGCCAGCAGCTTAGGGAGTGGGAGGGAGCAGTACTTC. Its translation: CASSLGSGREQYF.

This sequence joins TRBV19 and TRBJ1-5; 10 bases line up with TRBD1. The length of the CDR3 is 16 residues. The germline V gene has CDR1 LNHDA and CDR2 SQIVND (reference sequence). After removal of 6 bases from V and 1 base from J, the junction contained 6 bases not matched to a gene. CDR3 region: CASRGGTGASNQPQHF. The DNA of the CDR3 is TGTGCCAGTAGAGGTGGGACAGGGGCGAGCAATCAGCCCCAGCATTTT.

This chain joins TRBV18 and TRBJ1-4, with 7 nucleotides matching TRBD1. Germline CDR1 reads KGHSH; CDR2 reads LQKENI. The V and J ends lost 1 base and 6 bases, in that order; junction bases with no gene match: 5. The CDR3 runs to 15 residues. CDR3 coding DNA: TGTGCCAGCTCACCACTTCGGACAGGAGATGAAAAACTGTTTTTT. Protein sequence: CASSPLRTGDEKLFF.

The chain links TRBV7-9 to TRBJ2-3, with a weak D call TRBD1 (5 bases). V lost 5 bases and J lost 2, with 20 bases in between. CDR3 length: 17 amino acids. Germline values: CDR1 SEHNR, CDR2 FQNEAQ (reference sequence). The CDR3 loop reads CASSLRTPSTHTDTQYF. The CDR3 bases are TGTGCCAGCAGCCTTAGGACACCGTCGACCCACACAGATACGCAGTATTTT.

CDR3 loop: CATGGVGYTF. The DNA for the CDR3 is TGTGCCACGGGGGGAGTTGGCTACACCTTC. The chain carries TRBV28 and TRBJ1-2, with D perhaps matching TRBD1 (5 bases). Trimming pared 10 bases from V and 7 bases from J, leaving 10 bases between. The CDR3 runs to 10 residues. The germline gives CDR1 MDHEN, CDR2 SYDVKM.

CDR3 loop: CASSLSTVNTEAFF. DNA for the CDR3: TGTGCCAGCAGCTTATCGACAGTGAACACTGAAGCTTTCTTT. This chain connects TRBV7-2 to TRBJ1-1, with D possibly matching TRBD1 (5 bases). Germline assignment: CDR1 SGHTA and CDR2 FQGNSA. The CDR3 has 14 amino acids. V was clipped by 2 bases and J by 0 bases, with 7 bases between them.

The chain couples TRBV4-3 to TRBJ1-4; 7 nucleotides align to TRBD1. Trimming cost V 0 bases and J 10 bases; bases outside gene matches: 11. This CDR3 is built from 16 residues. Germline V gene sequence: CDR1 LGHNA, CDR2 YSLEER. CDR3 amino acids: CASSQDLPGGVRKLFF. CDR3 coding DNA: TGCGCCAGCAGCCAAGATCTTCCAGGGGGAGTCAGAAAACTGTTTTTT.

The chain links TRBV6-5 to TRBJ1-5; TRBD1 might be the D (6 bases). This CDR3 region has 15 residues. V was trimmed by 4 bases and J by 2 bases, leaving 12 bases between them. The germline gives CDR1 MNHEY, CDR2 SVGAGI. The CDR3 sequence: CASSLGGEGNQPQHF. The DNA for the CDR3 is TGTGCCAGCAGTTTAGGGGGGGAGGGCAATCAGCCCCAGCATTTT.

The chain is built from TRBV6-6 and TRBJ2-3, with 11 bases that match TRBD1. The V gene end was trimmed by 5 bases and the J gene end by 14 bases; junction bases not matched to a gene: 3. In germline, CDR1 is MNHNY, CDR2 SVGAGI (reference sequence). CDR3 size: 11 residues. The CDR3 nucleotides read TGTGCCAGCAGTCCCGGACAGGGGGCGTATTTT. Translating gives CASSPGQGAYF.

The genes are TRBV2 and TRBJ1-1, with TRBD1 matching 7 bases. The CDR3 sequence is 15 residues long. The J segment lost 7 bases and the V segment lost 5 bases, leaving 13 bases of the junction unmatched. Germline V lookup: CDR1 SNHLY, CDR2 FYNNEI. The CDR3 sequence: CASSRNRDRINEAFF. In DNA form, the CDR3 reads TGTGCCAGCAGTAGAAACCGGGACAGAATAAATGAAGCTTTCTTT.

The rearrangement uses TRBV25-1 and TRBJ1-2, with D possibly being TRBD1 (5 bases). This CDR3 has 14 amino acids. With 3 bases removed from V and 8 bases from J, the gap between germline ends came to 16 bases. Germline V lookup: CDR1 MGHDK, CDR2 SYGVNS. The CDR3 coding sequence is TGTGCCAGCAGTGATCATTGGGGACTCAAGGGCTACACCTTC. Protein product: CASSDHWGLKGYTF.

The chain has TRBV6-6 and TRBJ2-2; D perhaps matches TRBD2 (6 bases). Trimming removed 4 bases from V and 6 bases from J, with 18 bases in between. The CDR3 has 16 amino acids. The germline V gene has CDR1 MNHNY and CDR2 SVGAGI (reference sequence). CDR3 sequence (DNA): TGTGCCAGCAGTTTAGACCCTCGGGGGTCCCCCGGGGAGCTGTTTTTT. Translated: CASSLDPRGSPGELFF.

In the case of this clone: The conserved final phenylalanine or tryptophan is absent from the CDR3, which likely points to a read error. The limits of the CDR3 on the DNA are not certain, so only TCRdb's listed CDR3 is given. The chain recombines TRBV30 with TRBJ2-4; the table calls TRBD2, which could not be checked here. The CDR3 extends over 11 residues, inclusive of both ends. Germline V gene sequence: CDR1 GTSNPN, CDR2 SVGIG (reference sequence). The CDR3 sequence is CAWSREAGATL.

A remark on this clone: One end of the junction does not line up with germline, which may come from a read error. CDR3 nucleotides: TGTGCCAGCAGGGAAGCCCGACTAGGAGAGACCCAGTACTTC. It encodes CASREARLGETQYF. The V gene is TRBV2, the J gene TRBJ2-5, with D possibly TRBD2 on 6 matching bases. The CDR3 covers 14 residues. From germline, CDR1 is SNHLY and CDR2 FYNNEI.

This rearrangement joins TRBV7-2 to TRBJ2-1; 8 nucleotides match TRBD2. The CDR3 is 15 amino acids. V was pared by 5 bases and J by 6 bases, with 9 bases of the junction left unmatched. Germline CDR1 SGHTA, CDR2 FQGNSA. The CDR3 DNA follows: TGTGCCAGCAGCCTAGTTCGGGGGGGCACCAATGAGCAGTTCTTC. It yields the protein CASSLVRGGTNEQFF.

The chain recombines TRBV25-1 with TRBJ1-2; 8 nucleotides match TRBD1. This CDR3 region has 14 residues. The germline CDR1 and CDR2 sequences are MGHDK and SYGVNS. Unmatched junction bases numbered 8, after V lost 5 bases and J lost 6 bases. The CDR3 loop is CASSPQGAGDGYTF. In DNA form, the CDR3 reads TGTGCCAGCAGTCCCCAGGGGGCCGGGGATGGCTACACCTTC.

The chain joins TRBV7-9 to TRBJ2-1; possible D gene TRBD2, 11 bases. The CDR3 has 19 amino acids. Germline lookup yields CDR1 SEHNR and CDR2 FQNEAQ (reference sequence). V was trimmed by 0 bases and J by 15 bases, leaving 33 bases between them. The CDR3: CASSLAKGRKGQGTSGTFF. DNA for the CDR3: TGTGCCAGCAGCTTAGCGAAGGGGAGAAAGGGACAGGGGACTAGCGGCACGTTCTTC.